The sequence of this T cell receptor beta chain was determined in a study of beta chain features in type 1 diabetes. General study points: PCR might pick shorter templates more often, in the same way for patients and controls. Among all four CD4+ subsets, Type 1 diabetes patients had TCRB CDR3s that were moderately but significantly shorter.

TCRB transcripts that were expressed got sequenced, as all of the isolated RNA had been reverse transcribed. TCRdb's copy holds only in-frame clones and misses some; the assay was immunoSEQ multiplex PCR. The table has around 280,000 clones, about 15% seen once. Sort purity for all populations was recorded as exceeding 98%. Details on this clone: The target antigen is unknown.

The sequence came from a man between 18 and 35 years old with type 1 diabetes. The sequenced sample consisted of naive CD4+ T cells from blood.

The CDR3, as DNA: TGTGCCAGCAGCTCACAAGAGTCGGGCACTGAAGCTTTCTTT. Its protein product is CASSSQESGTEAFF. V gene TRBV11-2 combines with J gene TRBJ1-1; no clear D gene. Trimming took 4 bases from V and 4 from J, leaving 13 bases between them. Germline V gene lookup returns CDR1 SGHAT and CDR2 FQNNGV. The CDR3 consists of 14 residues.